The text below deals with one T cell receptor (beta chain). The source of the sample is a study of cytomegalovirus exposure and HLA in healthy donors. Study-wide background: Samples from HLA-typed donors yielded about 85 million unique TCRs in an early data release.

The CDR3 has 19 amino acids. J was trimmed by 8 bases and V by 4 bases; bases with no gene match: 22. CDR1 is SGHRS and CDR2 is YFSETQ in the germline V gene. Primers: 60 Vbeta forward and 13 Jbeta reverse. The assay was immunoSEQ multiplex PCR, and TCRdb's table has in-frame clones only and misses some. The profile shows 95,000 to 100,000 clones, roughly four fifths of them singletons. The rearrangement links TRBV5-1 to TRBJ2-1, with 9 bases fitting TRBD2. Sequencing was carried out using PBMCs. This receptor was taken from a man in his fifties or sixties in good health and CMV-seronegative. This CDR3 is CASSGRDRLTGTSRYEQFF. The CDR3 DNA is TGCGCCAGCAGCGGGCGGGACCGCCTGACCGGGACTAGCAGATATGAGCAGTTCTTC.